This T cell receptor (beta chain) was identified in a study of shared clonotypes between healthy human individuals. TCRdb's copy holds only in-frame clones and misses some; the assay was immunoSEQ multiplex PCR. The data show about 2.4 million clones, around nine tenths seen once. The germline CDR1 and CDR2 sequences are SNHLY and FYNNEI. The CDR3 sequence is 15 residues long. Trimming took 2 bases from V and 0 from J, leaving 10 bases between them. Input material: naive CD4+ T cells sorted from blood. The subset denotes: CD45RA+ positively selected. This sequence joins TRBV2 and TRBJ2-5; D is ambiguous. The TCR was taken from a man between 18 and 29 years old in good health. CDR3 DNA: TGTGCCAGCAGTGAACCCGCGAGCTACCAAGAGACCCAGTACTTC. Its translation is CASSEPASYQETQYF.